The clone carrying this TCR beta chain was counted only a few times. Assay used: immunoSEQ multiplex PCR; TCRdb lists only in-frame clones, some missing. Of about 400,000 clones in the sample, approximately 89% were seen once. The data derive from a study of blood T cell repertoires in COVID-19. In the study overall: What the recovered Cohort 3 donors had was two negative PCRs, clearance, or symptom resolution.

The CDR3 contains 15 residues. The germline CDR1 and CDR2 sequences are SGHRS and YFSETQ. V lost 2 bases, J lost 2 bases, and 3 bases stayed unmatched. The V call is TRBV5-1, the J call TRBJ2-1; TRBD2 agrees at 8 bases. Specimen: PBMCs or T cells enriched from blood (not recorded which). This clonotype originated in a man aged 40-49 years in a cohort exposed to, infected with or recovered from COVID-19 (not recorded which). Written as DNA, the CDR3 is TGCGCCAGCAGCTTAGCGGGAGTTACCTACAATGAGCAGTTCTTC. Translating it yields CASSLAGVTYNEQFF.